This T cell receptor beta chain was sequenced for a study of blood T cell repertoires in COVID-19. Study information: The United States, Italy and Spain supplied acute and convalescent COVID-19 samples. T cells, B-cell-depleted T cells, or PBMCs supplied cDNA or gDNA.

Between the trimmed V and J ends, which lost 11 bases and 9 bases, there was a span of 52 bases. The V gene's germline CDR1 is LNHDA and CDR2 SQIVND (reference sequence). This CDR3 contains 23 residues. In this sample, this clone turned up once. Original methodology: The authors estimated nucleated cell counts from reference gene primer amplification. Method: immunoSEQ multiplex PCR; TCRdb's copy keeps in-frame clones and lacks some. The DNA was the basis for D and trimming; V, J and clone size are from that table. Of over 100,000 clones detected, 90% appear once; the ten largest clones hold 1% to 1.4%.

This clonotype originated in a human donor in a cohort sampled during active COVID-19. The V call is TRBV19, the J call TRBJ1-2, with D unresolved. The material sequenced was peripheral blood. The CDR3 coding sequence is TGTGCCCTAAACCGTACCCCCTGTCTGGCAGAGCATATACGAACTATACTAACTCAAAGCTACACCTTC. It codes for CALNRTPCLAEHIRTILTQSYTF.